Below, 11 T cell receptor beta chains from the same sample are listed, as sequenced in a study of glioma-infiltrating T cells after dendritic cell vaccination listed by TCRdb under 2016. The library was built by means of the immunoSEQ multiplex PCR assay. TCRdb re-hosts the immuneACCESS table, in-frame sequences only. Its copies lack some clones; in the studies checked, an unresolved V gene accounts for under half of them, and the cause for the rest is not known. The sample table contains about 95,000 clones; only one count was recorded for over 75% of them. Of the sample, about 2.9% falls within the top ten clones. The material was blood, obtained before dendritic cell vaccination. The receptors come from a human donor with glioblastoma.

This chain connects TRBV6-6 to TRBJ1-4, with TRBD1 identical over 9 bases. V was clipped by 3 bases and J by 7 bases; unmatched bases: 6. The V gene's germline CDR1 is MNHNY and CDR2 SVGAGI (reference sequence). The CDR3 length is 15 residues. In DNA form, the CDR3 reads TGTGCCAGCAGTTATTACAGGGGGCTTGTTGAAAAACTGTTTTTT. It translates to CASSYYRGLVEKLFF.

The chain joins TRBV4-2 to TRBJ1-2, with TRBD1 matching over 10 bases. The CDR3 sequence is 14 residues long. With 2 bases clipped from V and 6 bases from J, the junction kept 3 bases outside the gene matches. CDR1 and CDR2 (germline): LGHNA, YNFKEQ. CDR3 coding DNA: TGTGCCAGCAGCCAACGGGACAGGGGAGATGGCTACACCTTC. This translates into CASSQRDRGDGYTF.

In its sample, this clone was seen once. The chain links TRBV5-4 to TRBJ2-3; tentatively, D is TRBD1 (6 bases). The CDR3 covers 15 residues. Germline CDR1 SGHNT, CDR2 YYREEE (reference sequence). V lost 0 bases and J 4 bases, leaving 12 bases between the germline ends. The CDR3 nucleotides are TGTGCCAGCAGCTTGGATCCAGCAGGGGCAGATACGCAGTATTTT. It codes for CASSLDPAGADTQYF.

This clone appeared a few times. The chain is built from TRBV19 and TRBJ2-1, with 9 bases matching TRBD2. This CDR3 has 14 amino acids. The germline CDR1 and CDR2 sequences are LNHDA and SQIVND (reference sequence). The V segment lost 5 bases and the J segment 8 bases; nucleotides outside the gene matches: 7. CDR3 loop: CASSPSGASDEQFF. In nucleotides, the CDR3 is TGTGCCAGTAGTCCTAGCGGGGCATCTGATGAGCAGTTCTTC.

The chain has TRBV5-1 and TRBJ1-1; TRBD1 matches 12 bases. This CDR3 is 14 amino acids long. Germline V lookup: CDR1 SGHRS, CDR2 YFSETQ. J lost 5 bases, V lost 4 bases, and 3 bases had no gene match. The CDR3 protein is CASSVGQGATEAFF. The CDR3 nucleotides are TGCGCCAGCAGCGTGGGACAGGGGGCAACTGAAGCTTTCTTT.

This chain connects TRBV21-1 to TRBJ1-5; the table's D call TRBD1 went unverified against the DNA. TRBV21-1 is labeled a pseudogene. This CDR3 is built from 19 residues. The DNA of the CDR3 is TGTGCCAGCAGCAGCTTCGGGGACAGGGTGACGCTGGTGAATCAGCCCCAGCATTTT. The encoded protein is CASSSFGDRVTLVNQPQHF.

The rearrangement joins TRBV11-1 to TRBJ2-7; TRBD1 matches 7 bases. The CDR3 has 17 amino acids. Germline loops: CDR1 SGHAT, CDR2 FQDESV (reference sequence). J was trimmed by 3 bases and V by 5 bases; bases with no gene match: 16. The DNA for the CDR3 is TGTGCCAGCAGCCTCGGACAAGGGGGCCCCCTGGACTACGAGCAGTACTTC. It yields the protein CASSLGQGGPLDYEQYF.

V and J are TRBV19 and TRBJ2-2; tentatively, D is TRBD1 (6 bases). V was cut by 11 bases and J by 2 bases, with 18 bases left in between. Germline V CDR1 and CDR2: LNHDA, SQIVND (reference sequence). The CDR3 covers 15 residues. The CDR3 DNA reads TGTGCCTCCCAGCCACAGGGTAGTAACACCGGGGAGCTGTTTTTT. Its translation is CASQPQGSNTGELFF.

The CDR3 sequence is CASTFTSNSNYGYTF. The CDR3 bases are TGTGCCAGCACCTTCACCTCTAACTCTAACTATGGCTACACCTTC. This rearrangement joins TRBV27 to TRBJ1-2; D is unclear. V was shortened by 7 bases and J by 0 bases, with 15 bases between the two germline ends. The CDR3 is 15 amino acids. Germline CDR1 and CDR2: MNHEY and SMNVEV (reference sequence).

This clone was recorded a few times. The gene calls are TRBV21-1 and TRBJ1-2; TRBD1, the table's D call, lacks a check against the DNA. TRBV21-1 is a pseudogene segment. This CDR3 is 13 amino acids long. For the CDR3, the DNA is TGTGCCAGCAGCAAAGGGGCCTTTTTTGGCTACACCTTC. Its protein product is CASSKGAFFGYTF.

About this clone itself: At one boundary the junction diverges from the germline segment, which might be a read error. The chain couples TRBV7-7 to TRBJ2-2; 8 bases align to TRBD2. This CDR3 spans 17 amino acids. Germline CDR1 and CDR2: SSHAT and FNYEAQ (reference sequence). The CDR3 reads CASSSRLASPGGGELFF. CDR3 coding DNA: TGTGCTAGCAGCTCCCGACTAGCGAGCCCGGGTGGCGGGGAGCTGTTTTTT.